These T cell receptor beta chains were read from a single sample in a study of blood T cells in healthy people across ages. In TCRdb, the 5' RACE reads were re-called with MiXCR into one record per CDR3 protein. The data hold approximately 770,000 distinct CDR3 sequences, with over 45% observed a single time. What was sequenced was blood. The receptors were gathered from a man aged 30-40 years in good health. Both conserved end residues are part of each CDR3. A D gene is named only where the DNA matches it firmly. Not all rows give a size; the values are once, few, many and, for expanded clones, a class.

d_call: -
j_call: TRBJ2-1
v_call: TRBV2
clone_size: -
cdr3_aa: CASSENNDEQFF
cdr3_nt: TGTGCCAGCAGTGAGAACAATGATGAGCAGTTCTTC

d_call: -
j_call: TRBJ1-2
v_call: TRBV25-1
clone_size: -
cdr3_aa: CASSDGSPDGYTF
cdr3_nt: TGTGCCAGCAGTGATGGCAGCCCTGATGGCTACACCTTC

d_call: -
j_call: TRBJ1-1
v_call: TRBV16
clone_size: -
cdr3_aa: CASSQSTAPNTEAFF
cdr3_nt: TGTGCCAGCAGCCAAAGTACAGCGCCGAACACTGAAGCTTTCTTT

d_call: -
j_call: TRBJ2-5
v_call: TRBV27
clone_size: -
cdr3_aa: CARTGHSKETQYF
cdr3_nt: TGTGCCCGCACGGGGCACTCCAAGGAGACCCAGTACTTC

d_call: -
j_call: TRBJ1-6
v_call: TRBV10-1
clone_size: few
cdr3_aa: CASNRDRNSPLHF
cdr3_nt: TGCGCCAGCAACCGGGACCGCAATTCACCCCTCCACTTT

d_call: -
j_call: TRBJ2-7
v_call: TRBV20-1
clone_size: -
cdr3_aa: CSAREGVAYEQYF
cdr3_nt: TGCAGTGCTAGAGAGGGGGTCGCCTACGAGCAGTACTTC

d_call: -
j_call: TRBJ2-1
v_call: TRBV2
clone_size: -
cdr3_aa: CASSRNGGGEQFF
cdr3_nt: TGTGCCAGCAGCCGAAACGGGGGAGGAGAGCAGTTCTTC

d_call: -
j_call: TRBJ1-1
v_call: TRBV7-6
clone_size: once
cdr3_aa: CASSTTGLAEAFF
cdr3_nt: TGTGCCAGCAGCACCACAGGGCTGGCTGAAGCTTTCTTT

d_call: -
j_call: TRBJ1-5
v_call: TRBV7-2
clone_size: -
cdr3_aa: CASSQQDQPQHF
cdr3_nt: TGTGCCAGCAGCCAACAGGATCAGCCCCAGCATTTT

d_call: -
j_call: TRBJ2-3
v_call: TRBV5-4
clone_size: once
cdr3_aa: CASSFDATGDTQYF
cdr3_nt: TGTGCCAGCAGCTTCGACGCCACGGGAGATACGCAGTATTTT

d_call: -
j_call: TRBJ2-7
v_call: TRBV4-2
clone_size: -
cdr3_aa: CASSQDQSGRYEQYF
cdr3_nt: TGTGCCAGCAGCCAAGATCAGTCAGGACGGTACGAGCAGTACTTC

d_call: -
j_call: TRBJ1-2
v_call: TRBV6-1
clone_size: -
cdr3_aa: CASSPVRYGYTF
cdr3_nt: TGTGCCAGCAGCCCAGTCCGATATGGCTACACCTTC

d_call: -
j_call: TRBJ2-3
v_call: TRBV12-3/TRBV12-4
clone_size: -
cdr3_aa: CASRSDRSNTDTQYF
cdr3_nt: TGTGCCAGCAGGTCGGACCGGAGCAACACAGATACGCAGTATTTT

d_call: TRBD1
j_call: TRBJ2-7
v_call: TRBV10-1
clone_size: -
cdr3_aa: CASSDGGTGDYEQYF
cdr3_nt: TGCGCCAGCAGTGATGGAGGGACAGGAGACTACGAGCAGTACTTC

d_call: -
j_call: TRBJ1-2
v_call: TRBV3-1
clone_size: -
cdr3_aa: CASSQERVRGYTF
cdr3_nt: TGTGCCAGCAGCCAAGAACGAGTTCGCGGCTACACCTTC

d_call: -
j_call: TRBJ2-3
v_call: TRBV6-5
clone_size: -
cdr3_aa: CASHGGEADTQYF
cdr3_nt: TGTGCCAGCCATGGGGGTGAGGCAGATACGCAGTATTTT

d_call: -
j_call: TRBJ1-1
v_call: TRBV7-9
clone_size: -
cdr3_aa: CASSPLGMLTTEAFF
cdr3_nt: TGTGCCAGCAGCCCTTTAGGGATGTTGACCACTGAAGCTTTCTTT

d_call: -
j_call: TRBJ2-3
v_call: TRBV13
clone_size: many
cdr3_aa: CASSWGTDTQYF
cdr3_nt: TGTGCCAGCAGCTGGGGCACAGATACGCAGTATTTT

d_call: -
j_call: TRBJ2-1
v_call: TRBV20-1
clone_size: -
cdr3_aa: CSASRLGLNEQFF
cdr3_nt: TGCAGTGCTTCAAGGTTAGGGCTCAATGAGCAGTTCTTC

d_call: -
j_call: TRBJ1-6
v_call: TRBV20-1
clone_size: -
cdr3_aa: CSARKDSGDSPLHF
cdr3_nt: TGCAGTGCTAGAAAGGATTCTGGCGATTCACCCCTCCACTTT

d_call: -
j_call: TRBJ1-2
v_call: TRBV10-3
clone_size: -
cdr3_aa: CAIGESGRNYGYTF
cdr3_nt: TGTGCCATCGGTGAGTCGGGCCGGAACTATGGCTACACCTTC

d_call: -
j_call: TRBJ2-7
v_call: TRBV29-1
clone_size: -
cdr3_aa: CSVVGGLNEQYF
cdr3_nt: TGCAGCGTCGTTGGGGGGCTCAACGAGCAGTACTTC

d_call: -
j_call: TRBJ1-1
v_call: TRBV4-2
clone_size: -
cdr3_aa: CASSPTTGEAFF
cdr3_nt: TGTGCCAGCAGCCCCACGACCGGTGAAGCTTTCTTT

d_call: TRBD2
j_call: TRBJ2-5
v_call: TRBV7-2
clone_size: -
cdr3_aa: CASSSPQAGGPEKTQYF
cdr3_nt: TGTGCCAGCAGCTCCCCACAAGCGGGAGGGCCGGAAAAGACCCAGTACTTC

d_call: -
j_call: TRBJ2-3
v_call: TRBV11-2
clone_size: -
cdr3_aa: CASSVEATDTQYF
cdr3_nt: TGTGCCAGCAGCGTCGAGGCGACAGATACGCAGTATTTT

d_call: TRBD2
j_call: TRBJ2-3
v_call: TRBV12-3/TRBV12-4
clone_size: -
cdr3_aa: CASSLSGGKQYF
cdr3_nt: TGTGCCAGCAGTCTCAGCGGGGGCAAGCAGTATTTT

d_call: -
j_call: TRBJ1-2
v_call: TRBV29-1
clone_size: -
cdr3_aa: CSVGKPSGDGHTF
cdr3_nt: TGCAGCGTGGGGAAACCTTCCGGGGATGGCCACACCTTC

d_call: TRBD1
j_call: TRBJ1-2
v_call: TRBV20-1
clone_size: -
cdr3_aa: CSARVPGTAYGYTF
cdr3_nt: TGCAGTGCTAGAGTCCCCGGGACAGCGTATGGCTACACCTTC

d_call: -
j_call: TRBJ2-3
v_call: TRBV27
clone_size: -
cdr3_aa: CASSLLSIYTDTQYF
cdr3_nt: TGTGCCAGCAGTTTACTAAGCATTTACACAGATACGCAGTATTTT

d_call: -
j_call: TRBJ1-1
v_call: TRBV20-1
clone_size: -
cdr3_aa: CSAIAGHTVAFF
cdr3_nt: TGCAGTGCCATAGCGGGCCACACTGTGGCTTTCTTT

d_call: TRBD2
j_call: TRBJ2-3
v_call: TRBV7-9
clone_size: -
cdr3_aa: CASSLTLTSGPLTDTQYF
cdr3_nt: TGTGCCAGCAGCTTGACGTTAACTAGCGGGCCCCTCACAGATACGCAGTATTTT

d_call: TRBD1
j_call: TRBJ2-5
v_call: TRBV24-1
clone_size: -
cdr3_aa: CATRSIRGVGQTTFSETQYF
cdr3_nt: TGTGCCACCAGGTCAATAAGGGGTGTGGGACAGACGACTTTTTCGGAGACCCAGTACTTC

d_call: TRBD1
j_call: TRBJ1-2
v_call: TRBV2
clone_size: once
cdr3_aa: CASSDSSTGRDGYTF
cdr3_nt: TGTGCCAGCAGTGATTCCTCGACAGGGCGAGACGGCTACACCTTC

d_call: -
j_call: TRBJ2-1
v_call: TRBV21-1
clone_size: -
cdr3_aa: CASSKGTWDRFINEQFF
cdr3_nt: TGCGCCAGCAGCAAAGGGACATGGGACAGGTTCATCAATGAGCAGTTCTTC

d_call: -
j_call: TRBJ2-5
v_call: TRBV9
clone_size: -
cdr3_aa: CASSVGTRAETQYF
cdr3_nt: TGTGCCAGCAGCGTAGGAACTAGGGCAGAGACCCAGTACTTC

d_call: -
j_call: TRBJ2-1
v_call: TRBV10-3
clone_size: -
cdr3_aa: CAIRTASVEPNNEQFF
cdr3_nt: TGTGCCATCAGAACCGCGAGCGTGGAGCCCAACAATGAGCAGTTCTTC

d_call: TRBD1
j_call: TRBJ2-3
v_call: TRBV20-1
clone_size: many
cdr3_aa: CSARARKPGQGRTDTQYF
cdr3_nt: TGCAGTGCTAGAGCCAGAAAACCCGGACAGGGCCGCACAGATACGCAGTATTTT

d_call: -
j_call: TRBJ1-1
v_call: TRBV15
clone_size: -
cdr3_aa: CATSREPNTEAFF
cdr3_nt: TGTGCCACCAGCAGAGAACCTAACACTGAAGCTTTCTTT

d_call: -
j_call: TRBJ2-1
v_call: TRBV21-1
clone_size: few
cdr3_aa: CASSKGQGERGEQFF
cdr3_nt: TGTGCCAGCAGCAAAGGACAGGGGGAGCGAGGAGAGCAGTTCTTC

d_call: -
j_call: TRBJ2-5
v_call: TRBV5-1
clone_size: -
cdr3_aa: CASSFPIGRTQYF
cdr3_nt: TGCGCCAGCAGCTTTCCGATAGGTCGGACCCAGTACTTC

d_call: TRBD2
j_call: TRBJ2-1
v_call: TRBV15
clone_size: -
cdr3_aa: CATSRTPGLAGDSSYNEQFF
cdr3_nt: TGTGCCACCAGCAGGACCCCGGGACTAGCGGGTGATAGCTCCTACAATGAGCAGTTCTTC

d_call: TRBD2
j_call: TRBJ2-7
v_call: TRBV4-2
clone_size: -
cdr3_aa: CASSQEFGTSGRVAEQYF
cdr3_nt: TGTGCCAGCAGCCAAGAGTTTGGGACTAGCGGGAGAGTGGCCGAGCAGTACTTC

d_call: TRBD2
j_call: TRBJ2-2
v_call: TRBV3-1
clone_size: once
cdr3_aa: CASSPRGGSNTGELFF
cdr3_nt: TGTGCCAGCAGCCCCCGGGGGGGATCGAACACCGGGGAGCTGTTTTTT

d_call: -
j_call: TRBJ1-1
v_call: TRBV12-3/TRBV12-4
clone_size: few
cdr3_aa: CASRPQGNTEAFF
cdr3_nt: TGTGCCAGCAGGCCACAGGGGAACACTGAAGCTTTCTTT

d_call: -
j_call: TRBJ2-7
v_call: TRBV29-1
clone_size: -
cdr3_aa: CSGETYNEQYF
cdr3_nt: TGCAGCGGGGAGACCTACAATGAGCAGTACTTC

d_call: TRBD2
j_call: TRBJ2-1
v_call: TRBV5-1
clone_size: -
cdr3_aa: CASSLAGSGGAHEQFF
cdr3_nt: TGCGCCAGCAGCTTGGCCGGTAGCGGGGGGGCCCATGAGCAGTTCTTC

d_call: TRBD1
j_call: TRBJ1-2
v_call: TRBV6-6
clone_size: -
cdr3_aa: CASRTGTGDSWSYGYTF
cdr3_nt: TGTGCCAGCAGGACAGGGACAGGGGATTCATGGAGCTATGGCTACACCTTC

d_call: TRBD2
j_call: TRBJ2-1
v_call: TRBV5-1
clone_size: -
cdr3_aa: CASSLVRGTPYNEQFF
cdr3_nt: TGCGCCAGCAGCTTGGTGCGGGGGACCCCCTACAATGAGCAGTTCTTC

d_call: -
j_call: TRBJ2-1
v_call: TRBV7-2
clone_size: few
cdr3_aa: CASSLVDASYNEQFF
cdr3_nt: TGTGCCAGCAGCTTAGTAGACGCCTCCTACAATGAGCAGTTCTTC

d_call: TRBD1
j_call: TRBJ2-2
v_call: TRBV29-1
clone_size: once
cdr3_aa: CSAAQGAGTGELFF
cdr3_nt: TGCAGCGCTGCACAGGGGGCGGGCACCGGGGAGCTGTTTTTT

d_call: -
j_call: TRBJ2-7
v_call: TRBV29-1
clone_size: -
cdr3_aa: CSVVGGQHTYEQYF
cdr3_nt: TGCAGCGTTGTAGGCGGGCAGCACACCTACGAGCAGTACTTC

d_call: -
j_call: TRBJ1-2
v_call: TRBV6-5
clone_size: -
cdr3_aa: CASSDLSRNYGYTF
cdr3_nt: TGTGCCAGCAGTGACTTGTCCAGGAACTATGGCTACACCTTC

d_call: TRBD1
j_call: TRBJ2-1
v_call: TRBV7-2
clone_size: few
cdr3_aa: CASSVPRDRGSYNEQFF
cdr3_nt: TGTGCCAGCAGCGTACCCCGGGACAGGGGTTCCTACAATGAGCAGTTCTTC

d_call: -
j_call: TRBJ2-2
v_call: TRBV7-2
clone_size: -
cdr3_aa: CASSILEAGELFF
cdr3_nt: TGTGCCAGCAGCATTCTTGAGGCCGGGGAGCTGTTTTTT

d_call: -
j_call: TRBJ2-7
v_call: TRBV15
clone_size: -
cdr3_aa: CATSRGLAPRYNEQYF
cdr3_nt: TGTGCCACCAGCAGAGGTCTAGCGCCCCGCTACAATGAGCAGTACTTC

d_call: TRBD2
j_call: TRBJ2-1
v_call: TRBV7-2
clone_size: few
cdr3_aa: CASSLGAGGNEQFF
cdr3_nt: TGTGCCAGCAGCCTAGGGGCGGGAGGCAATGAGCAGTTCTTC

d_call: TRBD2
j_call: TRBJ2-2
v_call: TRBV10-3
clone_size: -
cdr3_aa: CAISGGLAPNTGELFF
cdr3_nt: TGTGCCATCAGTGGTGGACTAGCGCCTAACACCGGGGAGCTGTTTTTT

d_call: -
j_call: TRBJ2-1
v_call: TRBV7-2
clone_size: once
cdr3_aa: CASSLAVTSRGEQFF
cdr3_nt: TGTGCCAGCAGCTTAGCAGTGACTAGCAGGGGTGAGCAGTTCTTC

d_call: -
j_call: TRBJ2-3
v_call: TRBV7-2
clone_size: -
cdr3_aa: CASSLVIQTSKFADTQYF
cdr3_nt: TGTGCCAGCAGCTTAGTGATCCAGACTAGTAAGTTCGCAGATACGCAGTATTTT

d_call: TRBD1
j_call: TRBJ1-2
v_call: TRBV27
clone_size: -
cdr3_aa: CASSPLPTGTYGYTF
cdr3_nt: TGTGCCAGCAGCCCCCTACCGACAGGGACCTATGGCTACACCTTC